This T cell receptor beta chain was obtained from a study of tumor and adjacent non-tumor tissue in lung cancer. A modified ARM-PCR protocol with three rounds of nested PCR amplified TCRbeta. TCRdb re-analysed the multiplex PCR reads in MiXCR, keeping a single row per CDR3 protein. The repertoire holds about 44,000 distinct CDR3 sequences, with roughly 62% as singletons. Whole-study results and caveats: Top 100 clones took a larger repertoire share in normal lung.

The template was RNA from unsorted bulk tissue. More than 3 cm separated this lung sample from the edge of the tumor. With respect to this clonotype: Antigen unknown.

Unmatched junction bases numbered 3, after V lost 3 bases and J lost 4 bases. Per the germline V gene, CDR1 is LNHNV and CDR2 is YYDKDF (reference sequence). The CDR3 extends over 16 amino acids. The sequence came from a woman between 35 and 50 years old with non-small cell lung cancer. Sequencing input: distant non-tumor lung tissue. The chain combines TRBV15 with TRBJ2-2; 12 bases are a match to TRBD1. CDR3 nucleotides: TGTGCCACCAGCAGGGGACAGGGGGCTACCACCGGGGAGCTGTTTTTT. Protein product: CATSRGQGATTGELFF.